This entry features one TCR beta chain sequence. Produced via immunoSEQ multiplex PCR; TCRdb's table is partial and in-frame only. The sample lists about 200,000 clones, about 90% occurring once. The germline gives CDR1 MDHEN, CDR2 SYDVKM. V shed 3 bases and J 7 bases; nucleotides not matched to a gene: 17. There are 19 residues in the CDR3. This sample is part of a study of blood T cell repertoires in COVID-19. Study in general: Samples taken during acute and convalescent COVID-19 were collected in the United States, Italy and Spain. Sources were T cells, B-cell-depleted T cells, or PBMCs; the material itself was cDNA or gDNA.

This clonotype was obtained from a man aged 35-49 years with active or convalescent COVID-19. This chain connects TRBV28 to TRBJ1-6, with 8 bases lining up with TRBD1. The specimen was peripheral blood. The CDR3 region is CASSFNQPGQGGPNSPLHF. The CDR3 nucleotides are TGTGCCAGCAGTTTTAACCAGCCCGGACAGGGAGGTCCAAATTCACCCCTCCACTTT.